Each of the 6 T cell receptor beta chains below was sequenced from the same sample in a study of vaccination and CD4 T cells after COVID-19. Treatment specified: roughly ten-day PBMC culture with coronavirus spike peptide pools or control peptides (ViraFEST assay). With the Oncomine TCR Beta short-read assay, DNA from cultured CD4+ T cells was sequenced. A single record per CDR3 protein comes from TCRdb applying MiXCR to the PCR reads. The sample contains 6,000 to 8,500 distinct CDR3 sequences, 61% of which appear only once. These receptors have no identified antigens. Sequencing was done on a sample of CD4+ T cells from blood, cultured in vitro. The source of these receptors is a human donor who had recovered from COVID-19.

This clonotype was counted once. V and J are TRBV19 and TRBJ1-6; D unresolved. The ends were cut back, 2 bases at V and 10 bases at J, with 6 bases in the middle. This CDR3 has 12 residues. Germline CDR1 LNHDA, CDR2 SQIVND (reference sequence). CDR3 bases: TGTGCCAGTAGTATAAGTCACTCACCCCTCCACTTT. It yields the protein CASSISHSPLHF.

The chain links TRBV6-1 to TRBJ1-1; D might be TRBD1 (6 bases). V lost 6 bases and J 3 bases, leaving 20 bases between the germline ends. This CDR3 comprises 16 residues. Per the germline V gene, CDR1 is MNHNS and CDR2 is SASEGT. Here the CDR3 reads CASSRGTKGKDTEAFF. The CDR3 bases are TGTGCCAGCAGCAGAGGGACAAAGGGAAAGGACACTGAAGCTTTCTTT.

The J gene is TRBJ1-1, the V gene TRBV29-1, with D unresolved. The CDR3 consists of 9 residues. V dropped 7 bases and J dropped 6 bases, with 6 bases sitting between them. Germline assignment: CDR1 SQVTM and CDR2 ANQGSEA. The CDR3 region has the DNA TGCAGCGGGGAGCCTGAAGCTTTCTTT. Translated: CSGEPEAFF.

This clonotype turned up a few times. This chain connects TRBV2 to TRBJ1-6; D is uncertain. V gave up 5 bases and J gave up 7 bases, with 12 bases separating them. The CDR3 has 14 residues. The germline CDR1 and CDR2 sequences are SNHLY and FYNNEI. CDR3 residues: CASSPTAGNSPLHF. The CDR3 DNA reads as TGTGCCAGCAGTCCTACAGCGGGGAATTCACCCCTCCACTTT. The variable domain in full, completed from reference TRBV2 and TRBJ1-6, reads EPEVTQTPSHQVTQMGQEVILRCVPISNHLYFYWYRQILGQKVEFLVSFYNNEISEKSEIFDDQFSVERPDGSNFTLKIRSTKLEDSAMYFCASSPTAGNSPLHFGNGTRLTVT.

This chain uses TRBV15 with TRBJ2-5; 16 nucleotides agree with TRBD2. The CDR3 consists of 17 residues. V trimming: 0 bases; J trimming: 7 bases; junction bases outside the gene matches: 5. Germline V lookup: CDR1 LNHNV, CDR2 YYDKDF (reference sequence). The CDR3 DNA sequence: TGTGCCACCAGCAGAGAGGGACTAGCGGGAGGGCCCGGGACCCAGTACTTC. Translating it yields CATSREGLAGGPGTQYF.

The chain is built from TRBV7-2 and TRBJ2-5; D tentatively reads TRBD1 or TRBD2 (5 bases each). The V gene's germline CDR1 is SGHTA and CDR2 FQGNSA. This CDR3 contains 17 residues. V dropped 5 bases and J dropped 7 bases, with 26 bases sitting between them. CDR3 nucleotide sequence: TGTGCCAGCAGCAGCCGGGGCCGGACGGAGCCGAGGGGGACCCAGTACTTC. Translation: CASSSRGRTEPRGTQYF.